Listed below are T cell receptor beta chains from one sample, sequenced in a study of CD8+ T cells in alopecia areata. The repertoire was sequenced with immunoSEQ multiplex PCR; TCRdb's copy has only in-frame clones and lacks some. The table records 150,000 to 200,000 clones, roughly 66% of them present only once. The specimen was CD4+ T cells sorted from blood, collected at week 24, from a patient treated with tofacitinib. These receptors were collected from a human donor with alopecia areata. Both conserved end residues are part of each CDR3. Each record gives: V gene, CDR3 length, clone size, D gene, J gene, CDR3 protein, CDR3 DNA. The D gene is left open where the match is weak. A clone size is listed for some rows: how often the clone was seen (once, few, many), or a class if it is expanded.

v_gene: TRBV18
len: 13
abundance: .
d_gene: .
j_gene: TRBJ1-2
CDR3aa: CASSPKADDGYTF
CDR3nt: TGTGCCAGCTCACCAAAGGCGGATGATGGCTACACCTTC

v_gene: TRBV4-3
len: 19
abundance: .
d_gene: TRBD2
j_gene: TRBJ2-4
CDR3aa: CASSRILAGGALAKNIQYF
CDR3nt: TGCGCCAGCAGCCGGATACTAGCGGGGGGAGCACTAGCCAAAAACATTCAGTACTTC

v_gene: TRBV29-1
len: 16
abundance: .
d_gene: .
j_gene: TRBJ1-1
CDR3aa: CSVAGRLREKFTEAFF
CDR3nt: TGCAGCGTTGCGGGGAGACTCAGAGAAAAATTCACTGAAGCTTTCTTT

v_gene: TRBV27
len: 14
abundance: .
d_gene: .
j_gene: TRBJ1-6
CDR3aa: CASTQPSSNSPLHF
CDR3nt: TGTGCCAGCACGCAGCCTTCGTCGAATTCACCCCTCCACTTT

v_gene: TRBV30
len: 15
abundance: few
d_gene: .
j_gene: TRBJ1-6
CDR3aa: CAWKGQGLYNSPLHF
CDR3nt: TGTGCCTGGAAGGGGCAGGGGTTATATAATTCACCCCTCCACTTT

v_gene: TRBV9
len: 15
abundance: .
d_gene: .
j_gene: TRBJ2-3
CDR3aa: CASSASGQNTDTQYF
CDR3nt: TGTGCCAGCAGCGCCTCCGGACAGAATACAGATACGCAGTATTTT

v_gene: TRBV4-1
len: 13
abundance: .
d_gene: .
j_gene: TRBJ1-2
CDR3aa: CASSQEAGTTVRF
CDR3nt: TGCGCCAGCAGCCAAGAGGCAGGGACCACCGTCCGCTTC

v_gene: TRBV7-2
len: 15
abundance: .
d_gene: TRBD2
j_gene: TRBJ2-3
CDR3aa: CASSLPTSGRDTQYF
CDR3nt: TGTGCCAGCAGCTTGCCGACTAGCGGGAGGGATACGCAGTATTTT

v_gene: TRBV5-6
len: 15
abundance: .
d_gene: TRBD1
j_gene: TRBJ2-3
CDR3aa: CASSLGTGRTDTQYF
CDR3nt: TGTGCCAGCAGCTTGGGGACAGGCAGAACAGATACGCAGTATTTT

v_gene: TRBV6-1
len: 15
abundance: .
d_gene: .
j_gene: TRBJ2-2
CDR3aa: CASSEGRGFTGELFF
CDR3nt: TGTGCCAGCAGTGAGGGGCGGGGATTCACCGGGGAGCTGTTTTTT

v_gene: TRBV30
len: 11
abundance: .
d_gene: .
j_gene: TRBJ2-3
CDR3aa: CATGNTDTQYF
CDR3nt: TGTGCAACAGGGAACACAGATACGCAGTATTTT

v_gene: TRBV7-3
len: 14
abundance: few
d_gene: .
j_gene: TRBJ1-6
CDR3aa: CASSLGLGHSPLHF
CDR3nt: TGTGCCAGCAGCTTAGGGCTTGGCCATTCACCCCTCCACTTT

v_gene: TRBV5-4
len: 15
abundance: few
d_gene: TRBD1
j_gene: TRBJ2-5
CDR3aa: CASSQGPRQGETQYF
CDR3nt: TGCGCCAGCAGCCAAGGCCCTAGACAGGGGGAGACCCAGTACTTC

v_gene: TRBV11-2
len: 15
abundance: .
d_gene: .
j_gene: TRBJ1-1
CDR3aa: CASSLLRAGNTEAFF
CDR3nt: TGTGCCAGCAGCTTATTGCGTGCAGGGAACACTGAAGCTTTCTTT

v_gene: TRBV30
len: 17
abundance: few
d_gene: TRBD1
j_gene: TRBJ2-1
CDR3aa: CAWSVGVGTGGFNEQFF
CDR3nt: TGTGCCTGGAGTGTAGGGGTAGGGACAGGGGGCTTCAATGAGCAGTTCTTC

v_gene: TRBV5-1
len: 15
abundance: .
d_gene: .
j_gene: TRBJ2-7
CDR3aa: CASSLTGPYAGEQYF
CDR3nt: TGCGCCAGCAGCTTGACCGGACCTTATGCAGGGGAGCAGTACTTC

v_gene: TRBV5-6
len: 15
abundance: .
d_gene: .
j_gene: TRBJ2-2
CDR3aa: CASSLNGGAGGELFF
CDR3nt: TGTGCCAGCAGCTTGAACGGGGGCGCGGGCGGGGAGCTGTTTTTT

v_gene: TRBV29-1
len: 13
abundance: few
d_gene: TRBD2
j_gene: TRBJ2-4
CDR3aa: CSVEASGKNIQYF
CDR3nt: TGCAGCGTTGAAGCTAGCGGTAAAAACATTCAGTACTTC

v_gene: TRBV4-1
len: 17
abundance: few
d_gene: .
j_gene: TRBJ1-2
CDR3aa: CASSQDRFSGQNYGYTF
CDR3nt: TGCGCCAGCAGCCAAGATCGGTTTTCAGGACAAAACTATGGCTACACCTTC

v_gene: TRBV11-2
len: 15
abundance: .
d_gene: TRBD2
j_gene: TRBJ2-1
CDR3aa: CASRLNVGGSNEQFF
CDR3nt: TGTGCCAGCAGGCTAAACGTCGGGGGGTCCAATGAGCAGTTCTTC

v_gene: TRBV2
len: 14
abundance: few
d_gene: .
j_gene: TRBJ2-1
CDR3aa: CASSERGFDNEQFF
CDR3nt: TGTGCCAGCAGTGAAAGAGGATTCGACAATGAGCAGTTCTTC

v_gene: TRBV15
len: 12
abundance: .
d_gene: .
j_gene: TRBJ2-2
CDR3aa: CATSIFGGELFF
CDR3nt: TGTGCCACCAGCATCTTTGGCGGGGAGCTGTTTTTT

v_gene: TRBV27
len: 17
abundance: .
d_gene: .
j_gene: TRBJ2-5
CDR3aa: CASTPGPGMGAQETQYF
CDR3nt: TGTGCCAGCACCCCAGGTCCGGGGATGGGGGCCCAAGAGACCCAGTACTTC

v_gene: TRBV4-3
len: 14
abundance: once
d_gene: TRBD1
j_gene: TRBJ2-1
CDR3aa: CASSDGQGYNEQFF
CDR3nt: TGCGCCAGCAGTGACGGACAGGGTTACAATGAGCAGTTCTTC

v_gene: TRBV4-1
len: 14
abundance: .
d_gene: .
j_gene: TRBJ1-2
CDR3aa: CASSHLGQFYGYTF
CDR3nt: TGCGCCAGCAGCCACCTAGGACAGTTCTATGGCTACACCTTC

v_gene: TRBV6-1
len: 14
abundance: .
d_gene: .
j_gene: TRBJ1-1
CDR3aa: CASRQLAVNTEAFF
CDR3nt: TGTGCCAGCAGACAACTAGCTGTGAACACTGAAGCTTTCTTT

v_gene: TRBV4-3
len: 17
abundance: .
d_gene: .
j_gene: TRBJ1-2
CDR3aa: CASSRLEMRGWRFSYTF
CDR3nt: TGCGCCAGCAGCCGCCTGGAGATGAGGGGGTGGAGATTTAGCTACACCTTC

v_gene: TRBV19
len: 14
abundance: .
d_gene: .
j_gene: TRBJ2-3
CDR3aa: CASSWRGTTDTQYF
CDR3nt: TGTGCCAGTAGCTGGAGGGGGACCACAGATACGCAGTATTTT

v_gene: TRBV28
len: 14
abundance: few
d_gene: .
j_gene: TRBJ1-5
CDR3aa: CASSLGNSNQPQHF
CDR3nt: TGTGCCAGCAGTTTAGGCAATAGCAATCAGCCCCAGCATTTT

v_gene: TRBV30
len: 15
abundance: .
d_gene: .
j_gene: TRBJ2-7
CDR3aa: CAWSPIIGSWVEQYF
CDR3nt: TGTGCCTGGAGCCCGATAATAGGGTCGTGGGTCGAGCAGTACTTC

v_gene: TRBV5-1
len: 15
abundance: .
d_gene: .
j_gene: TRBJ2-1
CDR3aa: CASSPPMTLVSEQFF
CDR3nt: TGCGCCAGCAGCCCACCGATGACCCTTGTGAGTGAGCAGTTCTTC

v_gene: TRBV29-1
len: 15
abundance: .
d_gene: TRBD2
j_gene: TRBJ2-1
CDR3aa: CSVLLLAGVYNEQFF
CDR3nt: TGCAGCGTTCTCTTACTAGCGGGGGTTTACAATGAGCAGTTCTTC

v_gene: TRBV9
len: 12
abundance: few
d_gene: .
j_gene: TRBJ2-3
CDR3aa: CASSALTDTQYF
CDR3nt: TGTGCCAGCAGCGCCCTTACAGATACGCAGTATTTT

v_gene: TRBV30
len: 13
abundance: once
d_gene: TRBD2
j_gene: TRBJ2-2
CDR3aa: CAYSGTSAGELFF
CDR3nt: TGTGCCTATTCCGGGACTAGCGCCGGGGAGCTGTTTTTT

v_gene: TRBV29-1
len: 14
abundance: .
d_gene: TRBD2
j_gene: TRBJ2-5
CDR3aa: CSVVRGGPQETQYF
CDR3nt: TGCAGCGTTGTTCGGGGGGGCCCTCAAGAGACCCAGTACTTC

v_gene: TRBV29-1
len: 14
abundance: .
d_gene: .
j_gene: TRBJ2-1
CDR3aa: CSAWAGSSYNEQFF
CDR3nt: TGCAGCGCCTGGGCGGGGAGCTCCTACAATGAGCAGTTCTTC

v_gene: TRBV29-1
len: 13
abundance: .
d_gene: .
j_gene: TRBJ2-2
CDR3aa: CSVVGGDTGELFF
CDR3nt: TGCAGCGTTGTAGGAGGGGACACCGGGGAGCTGTTTTTT

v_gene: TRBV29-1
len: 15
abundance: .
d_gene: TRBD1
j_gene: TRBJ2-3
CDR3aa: CSARANRGLTDTQYF
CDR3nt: TGCAGCGCGAGAGCGAACAGGGGGCTTACAGATACGCAGTATTTT

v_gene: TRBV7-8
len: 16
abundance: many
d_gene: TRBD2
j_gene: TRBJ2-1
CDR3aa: CASSLDWGLAFNEQFF
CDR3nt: TGTGCCAGCAGCTTGGACTGGGGACTAGCCTTCAATGAGCAGTTCTTC

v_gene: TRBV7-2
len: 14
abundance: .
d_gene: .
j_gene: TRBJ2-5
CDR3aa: CASSAGILGETQYF
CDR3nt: TGTGCCAGCTCCGCCGGGATCTTAGGCGAGACCCAGTACTTC

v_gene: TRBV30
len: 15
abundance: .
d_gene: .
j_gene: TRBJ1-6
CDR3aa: CAWRRTPSLNSPLHF
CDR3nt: TGTGCCTGGAGGAGAACGCCGTCTTTGAATTCACCCCTCCACTTT

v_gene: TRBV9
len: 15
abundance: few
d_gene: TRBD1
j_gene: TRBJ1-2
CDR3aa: CASSAATGVNYGYTF
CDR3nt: TGTGCCAGCAGCGCGGCGACAGGGGTTAACTATGGCTACACCTTC

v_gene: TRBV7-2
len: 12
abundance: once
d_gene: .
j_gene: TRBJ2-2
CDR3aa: CASSLYHGELFF
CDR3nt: TGTGCCAGCAGCTTATATCACGGGGAGCTGTTTTTT

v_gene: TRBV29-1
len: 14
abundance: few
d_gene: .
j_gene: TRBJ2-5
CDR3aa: CSVGEGAGPETQYF
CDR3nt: TGCAGCGTTGGCGAGGGCGCGGGGCCAGAGACCCAGTACTTC

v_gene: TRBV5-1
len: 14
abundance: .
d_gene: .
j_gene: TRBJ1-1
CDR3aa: CASSPGFDNTEAFF
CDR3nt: TGCGCCAGCAGCCCAGGATTCGACAACACTGAAGCTTTCTTT

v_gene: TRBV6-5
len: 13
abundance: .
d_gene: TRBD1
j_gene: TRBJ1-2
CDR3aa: CASSRTGDGGYTF
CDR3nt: TGTGCCAGCAGCCGGACAGGAGACGGAGGCTACACCTTC

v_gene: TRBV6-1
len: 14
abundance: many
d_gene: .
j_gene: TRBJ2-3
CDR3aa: CASSEVQGADTQYF
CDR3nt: TGTGCCAGCAGTGAAGTCCAGGGCGCAGATACGCAGTATTTT

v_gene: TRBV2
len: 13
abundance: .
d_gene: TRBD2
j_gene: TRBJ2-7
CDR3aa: CASSRSRDYEQCF
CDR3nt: TGTGCCAGCAGTCGAAGCCGGGACTACGAGCAGTGCTTC

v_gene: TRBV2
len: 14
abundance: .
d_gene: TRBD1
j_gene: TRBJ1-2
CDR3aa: CASSPRQGAYGYTF
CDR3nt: TGTGCCAGCAGTCCTCGACAGGGGGCCTACGGCTACACCTTC

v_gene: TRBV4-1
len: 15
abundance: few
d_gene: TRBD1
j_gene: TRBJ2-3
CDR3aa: CASSQVDRETDTQYF
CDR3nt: TGCGCCAGCAGCCAAGTGGACAGGGAAACAGATACGCAGTATTTT

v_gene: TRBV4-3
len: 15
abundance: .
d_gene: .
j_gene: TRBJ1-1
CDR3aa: CASSQDWSLSGEAFF
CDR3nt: TGCGCCAGCAGCCAAGATTGGTCCCTTTCGGGTGAAGCTTTCTTT

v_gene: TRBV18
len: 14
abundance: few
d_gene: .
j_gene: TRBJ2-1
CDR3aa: CASSPLDRSSEQFF
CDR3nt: TGTGCCAGCTCACCGCTCGACAGGTCAAGTGAGCAGTTCTTC

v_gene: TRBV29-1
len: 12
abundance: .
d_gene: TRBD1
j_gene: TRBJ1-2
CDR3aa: CSVWTGRDGYTF
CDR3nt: TGCAGCGTGTGGACAGGCAGGGACGGCTACACCTTC

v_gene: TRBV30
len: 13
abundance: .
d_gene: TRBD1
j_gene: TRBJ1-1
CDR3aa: CAWSGDRDAEAFF
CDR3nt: TGTGCCTGGAGTGGGGACAGGGACGCTGAAGCTTTCTTT

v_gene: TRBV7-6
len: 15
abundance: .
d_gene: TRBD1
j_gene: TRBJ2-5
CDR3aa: CASSRRMTGQETQYF
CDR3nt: TGTGCCAGCAGCCGACGGATGACAGGGCAAGAGACCCAGTACTTC